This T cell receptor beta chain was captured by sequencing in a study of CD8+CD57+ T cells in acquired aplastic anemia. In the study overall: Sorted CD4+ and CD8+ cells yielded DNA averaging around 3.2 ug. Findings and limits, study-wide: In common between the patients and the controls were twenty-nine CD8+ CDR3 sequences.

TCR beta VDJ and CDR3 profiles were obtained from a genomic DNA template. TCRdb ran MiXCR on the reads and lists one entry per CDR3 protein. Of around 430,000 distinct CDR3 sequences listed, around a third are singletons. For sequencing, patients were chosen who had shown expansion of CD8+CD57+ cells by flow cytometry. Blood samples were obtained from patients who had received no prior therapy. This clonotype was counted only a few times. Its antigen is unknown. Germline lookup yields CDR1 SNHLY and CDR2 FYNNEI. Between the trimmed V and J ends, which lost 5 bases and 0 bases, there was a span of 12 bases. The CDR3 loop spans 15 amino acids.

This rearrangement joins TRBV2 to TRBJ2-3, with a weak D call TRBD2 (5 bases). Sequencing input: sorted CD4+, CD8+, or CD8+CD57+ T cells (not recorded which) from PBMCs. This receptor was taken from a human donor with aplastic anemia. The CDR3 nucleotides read TGTGCCAGCAGTTACCCAGCGGCTAGCACAGATACGCAGTATTTT. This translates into CASSYPAASTDTQYF.